This T cell receptor (beta chain) was found in a study of beta chain features in type 1 diabetes. As for the study in general: Patients were similar to healthy donors in age and gender (as well as in cell yields).

Germline CDR1 and CDR2: MDHEN and SYDVKM. Trimming took 6 bases from V and 6 from J; bases not matched to a gene: 8. The CDR3 runs 15 residues. Study-level results: Any HLA type influence on TCRB rearrangement was left unresolved here. Among patients with Type 1 diabetes, TCRB CDR3s were moderately but significantly shorter in every one of the four CD4+ subsets.

There are a few counts of this clone. Its matching antigen is unknown. The study reverse transcribed the entire isolated RNA, so it sequenced expressed TCRB transcripts. Read counts averaged approximately 3.5 million for samples of naive, central memory and regulatory T cells. TCRdb keeps only in-frame clones here, not all; method: immunoSEQ multiplex PCR. The sample yields about 400,000 clones, roughly 12% seen once. This chain uses TRBV28 with TRBJ2-1; TRBD2 matches 10 bases. Sequencing used naive CD4+ T cells from blood. This TCR derives from a woman aged 18-29 years with type 1 diabetes. The CDR3 DNA reads TGTGCCAGCAGGGGGATTCTAGCGGGAGCCAATGAGCAGTTCTTC. It yields the protein CASRGILAGANEQFF.